This T cell receptor beta chain was obtained from a study of HIV-infected patients and healthy controls. This clonotype was detected only a few times. The ends were cut back, 0 bases at V and 8 bases at J, with 13 bases in the middle. The CDR3 has 14 amino acids. Per germline, CDR1 MNHNY and CDR2 SVGAGI (reference sequence). TCRdb independently ran MiXCR on the 5' RACE reads; one entry per CDR3 protein. The repertoire consists of 50,000 to 80,000 distinct CDR3 sequences, with 15% to 20% occurring once and the leading ten covering around 1.4%. This chain links TRBV6-6 with TRBJ1-2, with D perhaps matching TRBD1 (6 bases). This receptor was identified in a human donor in good health. Sequences were obtained from CD4+ T cells from blood. CDR3 residues: CASSYSQGLSGYTF. The CDR3 bases are TGTGCCAGCAGTTACTCACAGGGATTAAGCGGCTACACCTTC.